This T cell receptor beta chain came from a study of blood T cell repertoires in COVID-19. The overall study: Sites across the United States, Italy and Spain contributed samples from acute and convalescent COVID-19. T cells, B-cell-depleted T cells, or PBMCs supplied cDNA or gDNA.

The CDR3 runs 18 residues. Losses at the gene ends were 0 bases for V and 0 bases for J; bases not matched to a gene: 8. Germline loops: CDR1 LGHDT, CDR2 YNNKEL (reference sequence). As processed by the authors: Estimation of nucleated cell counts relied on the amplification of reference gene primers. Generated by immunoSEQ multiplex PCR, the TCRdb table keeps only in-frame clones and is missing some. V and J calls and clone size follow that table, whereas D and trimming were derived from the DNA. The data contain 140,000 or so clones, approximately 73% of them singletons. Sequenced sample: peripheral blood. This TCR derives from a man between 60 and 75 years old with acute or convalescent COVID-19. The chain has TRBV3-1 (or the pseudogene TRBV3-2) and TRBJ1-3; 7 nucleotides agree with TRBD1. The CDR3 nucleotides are TGTGCCAGCAGCCAAGATGGAGGACAGGTATACTCTGGAAACACCATATATTTT. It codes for CASSQDGGQVYSGNTIYF.